Following are 9 T cell receptor beta chains from one sample sequenced in a study of blood T cell dynamics during melanoma immunotherapy. The time point here: week 3, after first cycle of checkpoint inhibitor. The table came from immunoSEQ multiplex PCR; TCRdb's copy has only in-frame clones and leaves some out. The sample includes thousands of clones, nearly 90% of them seen just once. The sequences come from blood, collected from a patient treated with checkpoint blockade. The receptors stem from a human donor with melanoma.

The chain has TRBV7-2 and TRBJ2-7, with unresolved D. The CDR3 covers 13 residues. Trimming shortened V by 2 bases and J by 7 bases, and 12 bases separated the two germline ends. Germline V gene data show CDR1 as SGHTA and CDR2 as FQGNSA. CDR3 coding DNA: TGTGCCAGCAGCTTATACCTGTCTCGGGAGCAGTACTTC. Protein product: CASSLYLSREQYF.

The chain couples TRBV19 to TRBJ2-5, with 9 bases fitting TRBD1. The better agreement between TRBJ2-7 and the DNA end casts doubt on the J call. Germline V gene data show CDR1 as LNHDA and CDR2 as SQIVND (reference sequence). This CDR3 is 14 amino acids long. CDR3 amino acids: CASSIGTGLGEQYF. In nucleotides, the CDR3 is TGTGCCAGTAGTATTGGGACAGGGCTGGGCGAGCAGTACTTC.

CDR3 protein: CASSTSGGIEKLFF. The CDR3 coding sequence is TGTGCCAGCAGTACTTCAGGGGGTATTGAAAAACTGTTTTTT. V and J are TRBV28 and TRBJ1-4, with 7 bases fitting TRBD1. Germline assignment: CDR1 MDHEN and CDR2 SYDVKM. With V trimmed by 5 bases and J by 7 bases, 7 bases remained unmatched. This CDR3 spans 14 amino acids.

This clone was detected once. The gene calls are TRBV28 and TRBJ2-7; D is undetermined. Germline CDR1 MDHEN, CDR2 SYDVKM. Trimming took 6 bases from V and 3 from J, leaving 9 bases between them. The CDR3 extends over 12 amino acids. The DNA of the CDR3 is TGTGCCAGCAGCCCAAGCCTCTACGAGCAGTACTTC. Residues: CASSPSLYEQYF.

This chain uses TRBV5-1 with TRBJ2-1; maybe TRBD2 (6 bases). Trimming stripped 4 bases from V and 7 bases from J, with 18 bases between. Germline loops: CDR1 SGHRS, CDR2 YFSETQ. This CDR3 contains 15 residues. The CDR3 DNA reads as TGCGCCAGCAGCCCCCTGGCGGGGAGCCCAAATGAGCAGTTCTTC. Protein sequence: CASSPLAGSPNEQFF.

This chain joins TRBV28 and TRBJ2-2, with D uncertain. This CDR3 contains 15 residues. Deletions cut 7 bases from V and 3 bases from J, with 15 bases between. CDR1 is MDHEN, CDR2 SYDVKM, per germline. This CDR3 is CASNIRRGYTGELFF. The CDR3 nucleotides read TGTGCCAGCAACATCAGGCGAGGATACACCGGGGAGCTGTTTTTT.

This clone was recorded only once. The rearrangement joins TRBV30 to TRBJ1-1; 8 nucleotides match TRBD1. Trimming cost V 3 bases and J 1 base; bases outside gene matches: 7. The germline CDR1 and CDR2 sequences are GTSNPN and SVGIG (reference sequence). CDR3 length: 15 amino acids. CDR3 nucleotides: TGTGCCTGGAGACGACAGGGGACTGAGAACACTGAAGCTTTCTTT. Amino acids: CAWRRQGTENTEAFF.

This chain uses TRBV5-1 with TRBJ2-2, with D uncertain. Trimming shortened V by 6 bases and J by 5 bases, and 17 bases separated the two germline ends. CDR3 size: 15 residues. CDR1 is SGHRS, CDR2 YFSETQ, per germline. The DNA of the CDR3 is TGCGCCAGCAAGGACGGACCCGGAACAACCGGGGAGCTGTTTTTT. This sequence encodes CASKDGPGTTGELFF.

The J gene is TRBJ1-6, the V gene TRBV6-5; unclear D gene. The V end was cut by 2 bases, the J end by 5 bases, with 7 bases between. The germline V gene has CDR1 MNHEY and CDR2 SVGAGI. CDR3 length equals 14 residues. The CDR3 reads CASSYREDNSPLHF. Here the CDR3 DNA reads TGTGCCAGCAGTTACCGGGAGGATAATTCACCCCTCCACTTT.